This TCR beta chain was found in a study of T cell changes during pregnancy in multiple sclerosis. The table came from immunoSEQ multiplex PCR; TCRdb's copy has only in-frame clones and leaves some out. The sample lists roughly 72,000 clones, roughly nine tenths seen once, with 0.21% in the top ten. Germline V lookup: CDR1 GTSNPN, CDR2 SVGIG (reference sequence). J lost 2 bases, V lost 4 bases, and 4 bases had no gene match. The CDR3 covers 14 residues. The chain recombines TRBV30 with TRBJ2-5; 10 bases agree with TRBD2. The sample here was CD4+ T cells from peripheral blood mononuclear cells, taken before pregnancy. The sequence derives from a female donor with multiple sclerosis, enrolled in a pregnancy study. This CDR3 is CAWTVAGGQETQYF. In nucleotides, the CDR3 is TGTGCCTGGACCGTAGCGGGAGGACAAGAGACCCAGTACTTC.